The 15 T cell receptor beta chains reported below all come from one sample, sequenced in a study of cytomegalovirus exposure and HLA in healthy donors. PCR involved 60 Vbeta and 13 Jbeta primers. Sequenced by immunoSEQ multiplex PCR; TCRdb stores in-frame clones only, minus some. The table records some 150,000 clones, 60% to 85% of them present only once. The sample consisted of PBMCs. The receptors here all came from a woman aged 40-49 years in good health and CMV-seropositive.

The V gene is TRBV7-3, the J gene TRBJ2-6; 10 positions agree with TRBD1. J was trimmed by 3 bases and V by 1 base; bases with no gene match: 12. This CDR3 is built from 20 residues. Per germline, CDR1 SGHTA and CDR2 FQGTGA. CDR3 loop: CASSLRGADRGFLGANVLTF. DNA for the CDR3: TGTGCCAGCAGCTTAAGGGGAGCGGACAGGGGGTTCCTTGGGGCCAACGTCCTGACTTTC.

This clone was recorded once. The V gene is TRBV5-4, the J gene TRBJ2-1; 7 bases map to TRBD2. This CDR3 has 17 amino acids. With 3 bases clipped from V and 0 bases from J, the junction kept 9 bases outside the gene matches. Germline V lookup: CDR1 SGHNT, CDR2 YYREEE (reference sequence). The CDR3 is CASSSRLAEGSYNEQFF. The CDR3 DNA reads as TGTGCCAGCAGCTCCAGACTAGCCGAAGGCTCCTACAATGAGCAGTTCTTC.

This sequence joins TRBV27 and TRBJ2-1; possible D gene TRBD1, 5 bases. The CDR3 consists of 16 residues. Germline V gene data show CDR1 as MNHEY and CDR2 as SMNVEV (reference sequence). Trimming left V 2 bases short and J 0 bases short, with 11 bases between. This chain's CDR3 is CASSLQGRSSYNEQFF. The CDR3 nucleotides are TGTGCCAGCAGTTTACAGGGCAGAAGCTCCTACAATGAGCAGTTCTTC.

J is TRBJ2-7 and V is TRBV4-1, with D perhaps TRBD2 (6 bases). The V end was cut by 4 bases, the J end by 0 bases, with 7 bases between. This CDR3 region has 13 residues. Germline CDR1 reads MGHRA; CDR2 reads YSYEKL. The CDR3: CASSPGVSYEQYF. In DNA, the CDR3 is TGCGCCAGCAGCCCGGGGGTCTCCTACGAGCAGTACTTC.

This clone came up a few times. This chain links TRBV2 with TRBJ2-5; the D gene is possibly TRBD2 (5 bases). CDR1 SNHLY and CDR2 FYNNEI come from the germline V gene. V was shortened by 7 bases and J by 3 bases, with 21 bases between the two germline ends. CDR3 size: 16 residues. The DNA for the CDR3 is TGTGCCAGCAAGCTACTAGAGCCGGGCGTAGAAGAGACCCAGTACTTC. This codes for CASKLLEPGVEETQYF. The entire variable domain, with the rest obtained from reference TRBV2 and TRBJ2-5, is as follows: EPEVTQTPSHQVTQMGQEVILRCVPISNHLYFYWYRQILGQKVEFLVSFYNNEISEKSEIFDDQFSVERPDGSNFTLKIRSTKLEDSAMYFCASKLLEPGVEETQYFGPGTRLLVL.

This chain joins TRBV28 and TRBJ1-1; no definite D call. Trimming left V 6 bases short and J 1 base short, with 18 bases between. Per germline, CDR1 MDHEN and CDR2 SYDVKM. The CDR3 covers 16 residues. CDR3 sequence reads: CASSPSPGVGNTEAFF. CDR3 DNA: TGTGCCAGCAGCCCATCCCCGGGAGTCGGGAACACTGAAGCTTTCTTT.

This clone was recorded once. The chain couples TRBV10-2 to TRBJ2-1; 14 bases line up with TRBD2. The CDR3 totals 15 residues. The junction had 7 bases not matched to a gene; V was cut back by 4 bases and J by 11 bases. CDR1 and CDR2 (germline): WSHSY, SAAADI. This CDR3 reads CASSAGTSGGNKQFF. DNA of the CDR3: TGCGCCAGCAGTGCCGGGACTAGCGGGGGTAATAAGCAGTTCTTC.

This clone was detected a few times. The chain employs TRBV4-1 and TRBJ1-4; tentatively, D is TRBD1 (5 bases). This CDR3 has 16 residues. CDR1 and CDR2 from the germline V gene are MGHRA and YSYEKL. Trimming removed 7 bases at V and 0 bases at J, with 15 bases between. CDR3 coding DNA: TGCGCCAGCACCCCCGTGGGGGGGTCAACTAATGAAAAACTGTTTTTT. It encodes CASTPVGGSTNEKLFF.

The CDR3 DNA reads as TGTGCCAGCAGTTACGGACGGGGGGCGTTTGGCTACACCTTC. Translation gives CASSYGRGAFGYTF. This chain uses TRBV6-5 with TRBJ1-2; D might be TRBD1 (6 bases). Germline-derived CDR1 and CDR2 are MNHEY and SVGAGI. V lost 2 bases and J 7 bases, leaving 14 bases between the germline ends. CDR3 length: 14 residues.

DNA of the CDR3: TGTGCCAGCTCACCCCTCGGGACAGCGGGTGAGCAGTTCTTC. Translation: CASSPLGTAGEQFF. The rearrangement links TRBV18 to TRBJ2-1, with D possibly TRBD1 on 7 matching bases. Per germline, CDR1 KGHSH and CDR2 LQKENI. This CDR3 region has 14 residues. With 3 bases removed from V and 9 bases from J, the gap between germline ends came to 15 bases.

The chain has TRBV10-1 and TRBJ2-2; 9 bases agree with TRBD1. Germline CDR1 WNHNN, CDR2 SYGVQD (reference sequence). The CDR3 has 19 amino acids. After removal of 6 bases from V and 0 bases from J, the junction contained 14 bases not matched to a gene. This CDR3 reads CASRPGGPGQGPNTGELFF. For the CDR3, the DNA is TGCGCCAGCAGGCCCGGGGGACCGGGACAGGGTCCGAACACCGGGGAGCTGTTTTTT.

CDR3 region: CSVDFPAFF. The CDR3 nucleotides read TGCAGCGTTGATTTTCCGGCTTTCTTT. This chain connects TRBV29-1 to TRBJ1-1; no definite D call. CDR1 and CDR2 (germline): SQVTM, ANQGSEA. CDR3 length: 9 amino acids. V lost 3 bases to trimming and J lost 11 bases, with 7 bases between them.

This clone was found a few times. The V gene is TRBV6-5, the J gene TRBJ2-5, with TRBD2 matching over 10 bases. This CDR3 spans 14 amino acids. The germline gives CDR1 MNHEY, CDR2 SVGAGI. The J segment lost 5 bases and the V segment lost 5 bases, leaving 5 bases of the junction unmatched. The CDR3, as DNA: TGTGCCAGCAGTAAGCGGGGGGGCTCCGAGACCCAGTACTTC. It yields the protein CASSKRGGSETQYF.

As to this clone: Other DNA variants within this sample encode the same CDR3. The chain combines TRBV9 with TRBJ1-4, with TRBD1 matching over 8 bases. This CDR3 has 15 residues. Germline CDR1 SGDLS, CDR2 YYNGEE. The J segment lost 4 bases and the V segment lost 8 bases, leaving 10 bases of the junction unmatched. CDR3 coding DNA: TGTGCCAGTAGCCCAGGACAGGGCGATAATGAAAAACTGTTTTTT. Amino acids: CASSPGQGDNEKLFF.

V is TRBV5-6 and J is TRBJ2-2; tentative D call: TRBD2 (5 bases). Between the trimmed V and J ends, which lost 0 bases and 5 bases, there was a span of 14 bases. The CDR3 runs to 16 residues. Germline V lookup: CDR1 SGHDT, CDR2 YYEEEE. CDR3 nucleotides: TGTGCCAGCAGCTTGGATGCGCAGAGGGATACCGGGGAGCTGTTTTTT. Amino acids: CASSLDAQRDTGELFF.